A selection of T cell receptor beta chains follows, all from one sample in a study of T cells in localized non-small cell lung cancer. TCRdb keeps only in-frame clones here, not all; method: immunoSEQ multiplex PCR. Among roughly 39,000 clones listed, roughly 83% were seen once. The input for sequencing was PBMCs, taken before any cancer treatment. The receptor source for this set is a woman aged 40-69 years with stage II squamous cell lung carcinoma. CDR3s include the opening cysteine and the closing phenylalanine or tryptophan. D genes are given only for firm matches. Size is stated for part of the rows, as once, few or many counts, or as a class when the clone is expanded.

v_gene: TRBV19
j_gene: TRBJ1-1
abundance: NA
d_gene: TRBD1
CDR3nt: TGTGCCAGTAGTATGGACAGGAGCACTGAAGCTTTCTTT
CDR3aa: CASSMDRSTEAFF

v_gene: TRBV5-5
j_gene: TRBJ1-2
abundance: NA
d_gene: NA
CDR3nt: TGTGCCAGCAGCTTGGGAGGGGAATCCTATGGCTACACCTTC
CDR3aa: CASSLGGESYGYTF

v_gene: TRBV28
j_gene: TRBJ2-7
abundance: NA
d_gene: TRBD2
CDR3nt: TGTGCCAGCAGTTTAGGCGGGAGGTCAACCTACGAGCAGTACTTC
CDR3aa: CASSLGGRSTYEQYF

v_gene: TRBV5-4
j_gene: TRBJ2-3
abundance: NA
d_gene: NA
CDR3nt: TGTGCCAGCAGCTTGGACCCGGGAATCGAGCGCACAGATACGCAGTATTTT
CDR3aa: CASSLDPGIERTDTQYF

v_gene: TRBV11-2
j_gene: TRBJ2-1
abundance: NA
d_gene: NA
CDR3nt: TGTGCCAGCAGCCCCCGGGCAACCAGAGGTGAGCAGTTCTTC
CDR3aa: CASSPRATRGEQFF

v_gene: TRBV7-8
j_gene: TRBJ1-1
abundance: NA
d_gene: NA
CDR3nt: TGTGCCAGCAGCTCCGGAGGGTGGGGAAACACTGAAGCTTTCTTT
CDR3aa: CASSSGGWGNTEAFF

v_gene: TRBV18
j_gene: TRBJ1-4
abundance: NA
d_gene: TRBD1
CDR3nt: TGTGCCAGCTCACCTGGGACAGGGGACGAAAAACTGTTTTTT
CDR3aa: CASSPGTGDEKLFF

v_gene: TRBV9
j_gene: TRBJ2-1
abundance: NA
d_gene: TRBD2
CDR3nt: TGTGCCAGCAGCGGGGGCGGGACTAGCGGCCTCAATGAGCAGTTCTTC
CDR3aa: CASSGGGTSGLNEQFF

v_gene: TRBV6-5
j_gene: TRBJ2-2
abundance: NA
d_gene: NA
CDR3nt: TGTGCCACTTCAAAGACAGGACTCACCGGGGAGCTGTTTTTT
CDR3aa: CATSKTGLTGELFF

v_gene: TRBV18
j_gene: TRBJ1-4
abundance: NA
d_gene: TRBD1
CDR3nt: TGTGCCAGCTCACCATTTTATGCTGCAGGACAGGACCGGGGGGAACTGTTTTTT
CDR3aa: CASSPFYAAGQDRGELFF

v_gene: TRBV2
j_gene: TRBJ2-5
abundance: NA
d_gene: NA
CDR3nt: TGTGCCAGCACCACTAGACAAGGGGTAGAGACCCAGTACTTC
CDR3aa: CASTTRQGVETQYF

v_gene: TRBV6-5
j_gene: TRBJ1-2
abundance: NA
d_gene: TRBD1
CDR3nt: TGTGCCAGCGGGGCACAGGGGAACTATGGCTACACCTTC
CDR3aa: CASGAQGNYGYTF

v_gene: TRBV7-2
j_gene: TRBJ2-3
abundance: once
d_gene: TRBD2
CDR3nt: TGTGCCAGCAGCTCACTGGGACTAGTCACAGATACGCAGTATTTT
CDR3aa: CASSSLGLVTDTQYF

v_gene: TRBV6-1
j_gene: TRBJ2-6
abundance: NA
d_gene: TRBD1
CDR3nt: TGTGCCACCAGTGGGGGACCGACAGGGGCTGGGGCCAACGTCCTGACTTTC
CDR3aa: CATSGGPTGAGANVLTF

v_gene: TRBV9
j_gene: TRBJ2-3
abundance: NA
d_gene: NA
CDR3nt: TGTGCCAGCAGCGTTGGAACGGGACCCAGCACAGATACGCAGTATTTT
CDR3aa: CASSVGTGPSTDTQYF

v_gene: TRBV5-4
j_gene: TRBJ2-3
abundance: NA
d_gene: NA
CDR3nt: TGTGCCAGCAGCAGTGACAAATCGTCGGATACGCAGTATTTT
CDR3aa: CASSSDKSSDTQYF

v_gene: TRBV18
j_gene: TRBJ1-3
abundance: NA
d_gene: NA
CDR3nt: TGTGCCAGCTCACCACAGGACAGCGCTGGAAACACCATATATTTT
CDR3aa: CASSPQDSAGNTIYF

v_gene: TRBV7-9
j_gene: TRBJ2-3
abundance: NA
d_gene: NA
CDR3nt: TGTGCCAGCACCGACCTAGATACGCAGTATTTT
CDR3aa: CASTDLDTQYF

v_gene: TRBV19
j_gene: TRBJ1-2
abundance: NA
d_gene: TRBD1
CDR3nt: TGTGCCAGTAACCCGGAGGGACAGCTGGGCTACACCTTC
CDR3aa: CASNPEGQLGYTF

v_gene: TRBV19
j_gene: TRBJ1-1
abundance: NA
d_gene: NA
CDR3nt: TGTGCCAGTAGCCTTCTTTTGAACACTGAAGCTTTCTTT
CDR3aa: CASSLLLNTEAFF

v_gene: TRBV6-1
j_gene: TRBJ1-3
abundance: NA
d_gene: NA
CDR3nt: TGTGCCAGCAGTGTAGCCGAAGTCGGACGATATTTT
CDR3aa: CASSVAEVGRYF

v_gene: TRBV5-6
j_gene: TRBJ2-7
abundance: NA
d_gene: NA
CDR3nt: TGTGCCAGCAGCTTGGGTAGGAAGACAGGTACCTACGAGCAGTACTTC
CDR3aa: CASSLGRKTGTYEQYF

v_gene: TRBV6-5
j_gene: TRBJ1-2
abundance: NA
d_gene: NA
CDR3nt: TGTGCCAGTAACCAGGGTGGGGTTGATGGCTACACCTTC
CDR3aa: CASNQGGVDGYTF

v_gene: TRBV5-1
j_gene: TRBJ2-2
abundance: NA
d_gene: NA
CDR3nt: TGCGCCAGCAGCTGGGACGCCGGGGAGCTGTTTTTT
CDR3aa: CASSWDAGELFF

v_gene: TRBV5-1
j_gene: TRBJ2-5
abundance: few
d_gene: TRBD1
CDR3nt: TGCGCCAGCAGCTCTCTGGACAGGGGTGGAGAGACCCAGTACTTC
CDR3aa: CASSSLDRGGETQYF

v_gene: TRBV6-5
j_gene: TRBJ1-3
abundance: NA
d_gene: NA
CDR3nt: TGTGCCAGCAGCTCCCCCAGTGGGGATGGAAACACCATATATTTT
CDR3aa: CASSSPSGDGNTIYF

v_gene: TRBV7-8
j_gene: TRBJ2-2
abundance: NA
d_gene: NA
CDR3nt: TGTGCCAGCAGCTTATTCTCTAAGGGGAACACCGGGGAGCTGTTTTTT
CDR3aa: CASSLFSKGNTGELFF

v_gene: TRBV11-2
j_gene: TRBJ2-7
abundance: NA
d_gene: NA
CDR3nt: TGTGCCAGCAGCTTAGGGGTCGGTAGCTCCTACGAGCAGTACTTC
CDR3aa: CASSLGVGSSYEQYF

v_gene: TRBV2
j_gene: TRBJ2-1
abundance: NA
d_gene: TRBD1
CDR3nt: TGTGCCAGCAAGCAGGACAGGGACAATGAGCAGTTCTTC
CDR3aa: CASKQDRDNEQFF

v_gene: TRBV4-3
j_gene: TRBJ2-3
abundance: NA
d_gene: TRBD2
CDR3nt: TGCGCCAGCAGCCAAGATTACGGGAGGGCCTCGGGGACGCAGTATTTT
CDR3aa: CASSQDYGRASGTQYF

v_gene: TRBV7-9
j_gene: TRBJ2-3
abundance: NA
d_gene: NA
CDR3nt: TGTGCCAGCAGGTCGTCTGCAGATACGCAGTATTTT
CDR3aa: CASRSSADTQYF

v_gene: TRBV2
j_gene: TRBJ1-2
abundance: few
d_gene: NA
CDR3nt: TGTGCCAGCAGTCTGCCGGACGACTACCTGGTCTATGGCTACACCTTC
CDR3aa: CASSLPDDYLVYGYTF

v_gene: TRBV18
j_gene: TRBJ2-1
abundance: NA
d_gene: NA
CDR3nt: TGTGCCAGCTCACCGGCGGAGAATGAGCAGTTCTTC
CDR3aa: CASSPAENEQFF

v_gene: TRBV15
j_gene: TRBJ2-1
abundance: NA
d_gene: NA
CDR3nt: TGTGCCACCAGCAGTCCGGGAGTAGTGATCGATGAGCAGTTCTTC
CDR3aa: CATSSPGVVIDEQFF

v_gene: TRBV19
j_gene: TRBJ1-5
abundance: NA
d_gene: NA
CDR3nt: TGTGCCAGTAGTCGGAGTGAGGACTTCTACAATCAGCCCCAGCATTTT
CDR3aa: CASSRSEDFYNQPQHF

v_gene: TRBV19
j_gene: TRBJ1-5
abundance: NA
d_gene: NA
CDR3nt: TGTGCCAGTAATGCGGACGGGGGGCCCCAGCATTTT
CDR3aa: CASNADGGPQHF

v_gene: TRBV19
j_gene: TRBJ2-1
abundance: NA
d_gene: NA
CDR3nt: TGTGCCAGTATTAAGTTCGTGGATGAGCAGTTCTTC
CDR3aa: CASIKFVDEQFF

v_gene: TRBV28
j_gene: TRBJ1-3
abundance: NA
d_gene: NA
CDR3nt: TGTGCCAGCAGTTTATTAAGAGGAAACACCATATATTTT
CDR3aa: CASSLLRGNTIYF

v_gene: TRBV19
j_gene: TRBJ2-2
abundance: NA
d_gene: NA
CDR3nt: TGTGCCAGTAGTACGGCAAGATTCAACACCGGGGAGCTGTTTTTT
CDR3aa: CASSTARFNTGELFF

v_gene: TRBV5-1
j_gene: TRBJ2-2
abundance: NA
d_gene: NA
CDR3nt: TGCGCCAGCAGCTTGTTAGCCGACACCGGGGAGCTGTTTTTT
CDR3aa: CASSLLADTGELFF

v_gene: TRBV5-6
j_gene: TRBJ1-1
abundance: few
d_gene: NA
CDR3nt: TGTGCCAGCAGCTTGGTTCGAGGGAACACTGAAGCTTTCTTT
CDR3aa: CASSLVRGNTEAFF

v_gene: TRBV7-8
j_gene: TRBJ1-5
abundance: NA
d_gene: TRBD1
CDR3nt: TGTGCCAGCAGCCTATCGACAGGGGGGGGCAATCAGCCCCAGCATTTT
CDR3aa: CASSLSTGGGNQPQHF

v_gene: TRBV5-1
j_gene: TRBJ1-1
abundance: NA
d_gene: NA
CDR3nt: TGCGCCAGCAGCCTGTTGACAGGTAACACTGAAGCTTTCTTT
CDR3aa: CASSLLTGNTEAFF

v_gene: TRBV5-4
j_gene: TRBJ1-2
abundance: medium-sized
d_gene: TRBD1
CDR3nt: TGTGCCAGCAGCTCAGGGGGCTCGCCCTATGGCTACACCTTC
CDR3aa: CASSSGGSPYGYTF

v_gene: TRBV19
j_gene: TRBJ1-1
abundance: NA
d_gene: TRBD1
CDR3nt: TGTGCCAGTACCAAAGCGGCAGGGGGGGCGGCTGAAGCTTTCTTT
CDR3aa: CASTKAAGGAAEAFF

v_gene: TRBV4-1
j_gene: TRBJ2-1
abundance: NA
d_gene: TRBD2
CDR3nt: TGCGCCAGCAGCCAAACTTGGGGACTAGCGGTATCATACAATGAGCAGTTCTTC
CDR3aa: CASSQTWGLAVSYNEQFF

v_gene: TRBV7-3
j_gene: TRBJ2-7
abundance: NA
d_gene: NA
CDR3nt: TGTGCCAGCAGCTTCAACGTTGGCTACGAGCAGTACTTC
CDR3aa: CASSFNVGYEQYF

v_gene: TRBV7-2
j_gene: TRBJ1-5
abundance: NA
d_gene: NA
CDR3nt: TGTGCCAGCAGCTTCTCAGATCAGCCCCAGCATTTT
CDR3aa: CASSFSDQPQHF

v_gene: TRBV10-3
j_gene: TRBJ2-5
abundance: NA
d_gene: NA
CDR3nt: TGTGCCATCAGCGGAAAAGGGATCTCTGGCGGGACCCAGTACTTC
CDR3aa: CAISGKGISGGTQYF

v_gene: TRBV6-5
j_gene: TRBJ1-2
abundance: NA
d_gene: NA
CDR3nt: TGTGCCAGCAGTTACTATGGAGGGGACTATGGCTACACCTTC
CDR3aa: CASSYYGGDYGYTF

v_gene: TRBV6-5
j_gene: TRBJ1-2
abundance: NA
d_gene: NA
CDR3nt: TGTGCCAGCTCTTTAAAAAGGCCTGGCTATGGCTACACCTTC
CDR3aa: CASSLKRPGYGYTF